Listed below are T cell receptor beta chains from one sample, sequenced in a study of T cell responses to AZD1222 COVID-19 vaccine. Measured with immunoSEQ multiplex PCR; TCRdb has only the in-frame clones, and not every one. The table lists about 110,000 clones, 81% of them singletons. The sequenced sample was peripheral blood, obtained on day 0 of AZD1222 vaccination. Receptor source: an adult in good health. Each CDR3 is given with its conserved first and last residue. D genes are given only for firm matches. Size is omitted from some rows. Given values are once, few, many or a class for expanded clones.

clone_size,j_call,d_call,v_call,cdr3_nt,cdr3_aa
.,TRBJ1-1,TRBD1,TRBV5-1,TGCGCCAGTCAGGGACAGGGGGCCGGGCAGGGCACTGAAGCTTTCTTT,CASQGQGAGQGTEAFF
.,TRBJ1-1,.,TRBV2,TGTGCCAGCAGTGAGACCAATCGGAAAGCTTTCTTT,CASSETNRKAFF
.,TRBJ1-1,.,TRBV7-9,TGTGCCAGCAGCTTGCGGGGGCAGGACACTGAAGCTTTCTTT,CASSLRGQDTEAFF
.,TRBJ1-2,.,TRBV3-1/TRBV3-2,TGTGCCAGCAGCCTCACCTTGGGGGGAAGCGGCTACACCTTC,CASSLTLGGSGYTF
.,TRBJ1-1,.,TRBV7-6,TGTGCCAGCAGCCAGATCAGCGTTGTGTTGAACACTGAAGCTTTCTTT,CASSQISVVLNTEAFF
once,TRBJ1-5,.,TRBV7-2,TGTGCCAGCAGCTCCCAATATTATAGCAATCAGCCCCAGCATTTT,CASSSQYYSNQPQHF
once,TRBJ2-1,.,TRBV11-3,TGTGCCAGCAGCTTAGGGCTGGGGGGTAATGAGCAGTTCTTC,CASSLGLGGNEQFF
.,TRBJ2-5,.,TRBV20-1,TGCAGTGCTAGTCCCGCGGGTCAGGTCCGGGGGACCCAGTACTTC,CSASPAGQVRGTQYF
.,TRBJ2-1,.,TRBV15,TGTGCCACCAGCGGTAAGGCCAGCTCCTACAATGAGCAGTTCTTC,CATSGKASSYNEQFF
.,TRBJ2-2,.,TRBV11-2,TGTGCCAGCAGCTTATGGGACGGGAACACCGGGGAGCTGTTTTTT,CASSLWDGNTGELFF
.,TRBJ2-7,TRBD1,TRBV19,TGTGCCAGTAGTATAAGACAGGGGGTGTACGAGCAGTACTTC,CASSIRQGVYEQYF
once,TRBJ1-2,.,TRBV19,TGTGCCAGTAGTATCTCTTGGGGTGGCTACACCTTC,CASSISWGGYTF
.,TRBJ2-5,TRBD2,TRBV9,TGTGCCAGCAGCGTAGCGGGGGGTACGTACCAAGAGACCCAGTACTTC,CASSVAGGTYQETQYF
.,TRBJ1-1,.,TRBV11-2,TGTGCCAGCAGCTTGGGAACTGAAGCTTTCTTT,CASSLGTEAFF
.,TRBJ1-2,.,TRBV28,TGTGCCAGCACCTCACTTAGCTTCGGCTATGGCTACACCTTC,CASTSLSFGYGYTF
.,TRBJ2-2,.,TRBV19,TGTGCCATTCGACTGGCTAACTCCGGGGAGCTGTTTTTT,CAIRLANSGELFF
.,TRBJ1-1,.,TRBV5-5,TGTGCCAGCAGCTTCAGTCCGGAAACGGGCACTGAAGCTTTCTTT,CASSFSPETGTEAFF
.,TRBJ2-3,TRBD2,TRBV4-1,TGCGCCAGCAGCCAAGAGGCTAGCGGGGCTATCACAGATACGCAGTATTTT,CASSQEASGAITDTQYF
.,TRBJ2-2,TRBD1,TRBV27,TGTGCCAGCAGTACAGGGACAGCCACCGGGGAGCTGTTTTTT,CASSTGTATGELFF
.,TRBJ1-1,.,TRBV6-6,TGTGCCAGCAGTTACGCACAGGGACGGAGCACTGAAGCTTTCTTT,CASSYAQGRSTEAFF
.,TRBJ2-2,TRBD1,TRBV11-2,TGTGCCAGCAGCGACGTCCAGGGACAGACTGGCACCGGGGAGCTGTTTTTT,CASSDVQGQTGTGELFF
.,TRBJ2-2,.,TRBV6-4,TGTGCCAGCAAGCTTACAGCTAACACCGGGGAGCTGTTTTTT,CASKLTANTGELFF
once,TRBJ1-2,.,TRBV3-1/TRBV3-2,TGTGCCAGCAGCCAAGCAGCAAACTATGGCTACACCTTC,CASSQAANYGYTF
.,TRBJ1-2,TRBD1,TRBV19,TGTGCCAGTAGTATAGTTGGGACAGCTAAGAACTATGGCTACACCTTC,CASSIVGTAKNYGYTF
.,TRBJ1-1,.,TRBV30,TGTGCCTGGAGTGTACAGTGGGGGGCTTTCTTT,CAWSVQWGAFF
few,TRBJ1-6,.,TRBV6-5,TGTGCCAGCAGACCCACGCACTCCTATAATTCACCCCTCCACTTT,CASRPTHSYNSPLHF
.,TRBJ2-3,TRBD2,TRBV4-1,TGCGCCAGCAGCCTATCGGGACTAGCGGGAGCGACTAGCACAGATACGCAGTATTTT,CASSLSGLAGATSTDTQYF
once,TRBJ1-2,.,TRBV12-3/TRBV12-4,TGTGCCAGCAAACCCTGGGGAAGCTCTGGCTACACCTTC,CASKPWGSSGYTF
.,TRBJ1-6,TRBD1,TRBV6-5,TGTGCCAGCAGCCTACAGGGGGCGAATAATTCACCCCTCCACTTT,CASSLQGANNSPLHF
once,TRBJ2-5,TRBD1,TRBV28,TGTGCCAGCAGTCAATTACCCCCCCTGATGACAGGGCCGTGGGAGACCCAGTACTTC,CASSQLPPLMTGPWETQYF
.,TRBJ2-1,.,TRBV5-1,TGCGCCAGCAGCCAAAATTCCCAAATCAACAATGAGCAGTTCTTC,CASSQNSQINNEQFF
.,TRBJ2-1,.,TRBV5-5,TGTGCCAGCAGGTCCTTCCTCGCGGTACTAAATTTGGGTTCCTACAATGAGCAGTTCTTC,CASRSFLAVLNLGSYNEQFF